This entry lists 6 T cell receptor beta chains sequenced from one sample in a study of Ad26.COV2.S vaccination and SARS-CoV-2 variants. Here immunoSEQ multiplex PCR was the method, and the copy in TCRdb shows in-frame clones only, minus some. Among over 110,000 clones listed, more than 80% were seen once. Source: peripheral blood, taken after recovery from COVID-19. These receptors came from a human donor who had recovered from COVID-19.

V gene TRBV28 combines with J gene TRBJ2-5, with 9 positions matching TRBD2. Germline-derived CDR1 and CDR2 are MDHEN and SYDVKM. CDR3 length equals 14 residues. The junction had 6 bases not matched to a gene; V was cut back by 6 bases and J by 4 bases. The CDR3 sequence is CASRAAGGPETQYF. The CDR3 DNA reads TGTGCCAGCAGGGCAGCGGGGGGCCCAGAGACCCAGTACTTC.

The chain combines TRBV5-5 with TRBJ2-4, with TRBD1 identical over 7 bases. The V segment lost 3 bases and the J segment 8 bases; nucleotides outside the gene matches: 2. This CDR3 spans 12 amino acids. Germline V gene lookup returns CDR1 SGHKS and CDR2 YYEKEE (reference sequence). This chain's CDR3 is CASSWDRDIQYF. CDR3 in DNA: TGTGCCAGCAGCTGGGACAGAGACATTCAGTACTTC.

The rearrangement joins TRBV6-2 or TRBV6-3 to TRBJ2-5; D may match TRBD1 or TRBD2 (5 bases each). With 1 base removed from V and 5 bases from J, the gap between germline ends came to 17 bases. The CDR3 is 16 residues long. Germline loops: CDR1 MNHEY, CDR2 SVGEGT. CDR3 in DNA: TGTGCCAGCAGTTACTTTTCGGGCAGGGAGAGGGAGACCCAGTACTTC. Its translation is CASSYFSGRERETQYF.

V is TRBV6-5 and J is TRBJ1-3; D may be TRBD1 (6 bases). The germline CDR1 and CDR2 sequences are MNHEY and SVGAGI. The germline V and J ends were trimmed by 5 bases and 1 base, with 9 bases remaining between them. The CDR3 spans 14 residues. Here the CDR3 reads CASSLDRSGNTIYF. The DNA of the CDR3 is TGTGCCAGCAGTCTTGACAGGTCTGGAAACACCATATATTTT.

The CDR3 DNA follows: TGTGCCTGGAGTGCCTCTCAGGGAAACACCATATATTTT. Protein product: CAWSASQGNTIYF. This chain links TRBV30 with TRBJ1-3; D not certain. This CDR3 comprises 13 residues. Trimming removed 1 base at V and 4 bases at J, with 8 bases between. The V gene's germline CDR1 is GTSNPN and CDR2 SVGIG (reference sequence).

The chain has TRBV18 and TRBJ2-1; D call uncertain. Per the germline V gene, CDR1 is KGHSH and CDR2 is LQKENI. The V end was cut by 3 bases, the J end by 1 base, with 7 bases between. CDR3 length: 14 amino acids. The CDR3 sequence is CASSPSRSYNEQFF. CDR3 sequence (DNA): TGTGCCAGCTCACCCAGTAGATCCTACAATGAGCAGTTCTTC.